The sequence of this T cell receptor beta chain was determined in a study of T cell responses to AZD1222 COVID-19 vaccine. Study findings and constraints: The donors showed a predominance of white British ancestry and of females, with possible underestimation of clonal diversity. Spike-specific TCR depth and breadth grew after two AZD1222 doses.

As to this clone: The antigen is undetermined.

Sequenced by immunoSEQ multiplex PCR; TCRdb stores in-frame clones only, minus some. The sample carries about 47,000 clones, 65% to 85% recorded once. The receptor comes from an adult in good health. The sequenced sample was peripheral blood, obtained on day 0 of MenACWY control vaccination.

The CDR3 is CASSKGRSGGYTF. CDR3 nucleotides: TGTGCCAGCAGCAAAGGCAGGAGTGGCGGCTACACCTTC. The chain uses TRBV21-1 and TRBJ1-2. TRBV21-1 is tagged as a pseudogene. The CDR3 consists of 13 residues.